This entry lists 27 T cell receptor beta chains sequenced from one sample in a study of blood T cell repertoires in COVID-19. Sequencing was performed with immunoSEQ multiplex PCR; in TCRdb, only in-frame clones are kept and a portion is missing. The sample consists of some 53,000 clones, about 91% of them appearing once. Sample: peripheral blood. The receptors were sampled from a man in his sixties with active COVID-19.

The chain employs TRBV5-5 and TRBJ2-1; TRBD1 is a possible D gene (8 bases). CDR1 is SGHKS, CDR2 YYEKEE, per germline (reference sequence). The V end lost 6 bases, the J end lost 7 bases, and 11 bases lay between the germline ends. CDR3 length: 12 amino acids. The CDR3 here is CASKQGGNEQFF. The CDR3 region has the DNA TGTGCCAGCAAACAGGGGGGGAATGAGCAGTTCTTC.

The V and J genes are TRBV28 and TRBJ2-5; 13 bases match TRBD2. J was trimmed by 6 bases and V by 6 bases; bases with no gene match: 10. The CDR3 consists of 16 residues. Germline CDR1 and CDR2: MDHEN and SYDVKM. The CDR3, as DNA: TGTGCCAGCAGCCCCACTAGCGGGAGGGCCATAAAGACCCAGTACTTC. It encodes CASSPTSGRAIKTQYF.

In its sample, this clone was seen a few times. This chain's CDR3 is CASSDPGQGKYEQYF. The CDR3 DNA follows: TGTGCCAGCAGTGACCCGGGACAGGGAAAATACGAGCAGTACTTC. The chain employs TRBV27 and TRBJ2-7; 9 bases match TRBD1. The length of the CDR3 is 15 residues. Germline CDR1 MNHEY, CDR2 SMNVEV (reference sequence). The V and J ends lost 5 bases and 4 bases, in that order; junction bases with no gene match: 9.

The V gene is TRBV6-1, the J gene TRBJ2-5; 8 nucleotides align to TRBD2. Per the germline V gene, CDR1 is MNHNS and CDR2 is SASEGT. Trimming cost V 2 bases and J 0 bases; bases outside gene matches: 5. This CDR3 comprises 16 residues. This CDR3 is CASSEKSSGNQETQYF. The CDR3 DNA is TGTGCCAGCAGTGAAAAGAGTAGCGGGAACCAAGAGACCCAGTACTTC.

The chain joins TRBV7-2 to TRBJ1-2; D not certain. The CDR3 spans 14 residues. CDR1 SGHTA and CDR2 FQGNSA come from the germline V gene. The V end was cut by 4 bases, the J end by 5 bases, with 14 bases between. The CDR3 bases are TGTGCCAGCAGCTGGGCGGAGGGAGGGTATGGCTACACCTTC. Its translation: CASSWAEGGYGYTF.

V is TRBV28 and J is TRBJ2-3; TRBD2 aligns across 9 bases. There are 17 residues in the CDR3. V gave up 5 bases and J gave up 0 bases; unmatched junction bases: 9. Germline CDR1 and CDR2: MDHEN and SYDVKM. CDR3 sequence reads: CASSRRLAAASTDTQYF. CDR3 DNA sequence: TGTGCCAGCAGTCGTCGACTAGCGGCAGCTAGCACAGATACGCAGTATTTT.

The chain is built from TRBV9 and TRBJ2-3; 10 nucleotides align to TRBD2. CDR1 and CDR2 (germline): SGDLS, YYNGEE. The CDR3 is 13 amino acids. V lost 4 bases, J lost 5 bases, and 1 base stayed unmatched. The CDR3, as DNA: TGTGCCAGCAGCAGGACTAGCGGAGATACGCAGTATTTT. Protein sequence: CASSRTSGDTQYF.

V is TRBV2 and J is TRBJ2-3, with a possible D match to TRBD1 (6 bases). This CDR3 has 16 residues. The germline V gene encodes CDR1 SNHLY and CDR2 FYNNEI. V lost 1 base and J lost 5, with 16 bases in between. The CDR3 bases are TGTGCCAGCAGTGAAGAAAAATTACCAGGGGAAGATACGCAGTATTTT. Its translation: CASSEEKLPGEDTQYF. Using reference TRBV2 and TRBJ2-3 for the parts outside the CDR3, the full variable domain is EPEVTQTPSHQVTQMGQEVILRCVPISNHLYFYWYRQILGQKVEFLVSFYNNEISEKSEIFDDQFSVERPDGSNFTLKIRSTKLEDSAMYFCASSEEKLPGEDTQYFGPGTRLTVL.

This chain joins TRBV5-5 and TRBJ2-1; 8 nucleotides line up with TRBD2. The CDR3 contains 16 residues. Germline trimming cut 0 bases from V and 9 bases from J; bases unmatched to any gene: 11. CDR1 SGHKS and CDR2 YYEKEE come from the germline V gene (reference sequence). CDR3 nucleotides: TGTGCCAGCAGCTTGGTTGCGCAGCGGGAGAGGGGTGAGCAGTTCTTC. Amino acid sequence: CASSLVAQRERGEQFF.

Only a few counts were recorded for this clone. The chain uses TRBV6-5 and TRBJ1-2, with 7 bases that match TRBD1. Germline CDR1 MNHEY, CDR2 SVGAGI. J was trimmed by 5 bases and V by 7 bases; bases with no gene match: 13. CDR3 length: 15 residues. The CDR3 region is CASTMRGRAYYGYTF. In DNA, the CDR3 is TGTGCCAGCACCATGAGGGGGCGGGCCTATTATGGCTACACCTTC.

V gene TRBV6-6 combines with J gene TRBJ1-4; D gene unclear. Trimming took off 6 bases at V and 8 bases at J, with 7 bases between the two ends. Germline V gene data show CDR1 as MNHNY and CDR2 as SVGAGI (reference sequence). The CDR3 contains 11 residues. In DNA form, the CDR3 reads TGTGCCAGCAGCTCGTTGGAAAAACTGTTTTTT. Encoded protein: CASSSLEKLFF.

The chain has TRBV9 and TRBJ2-1; the match to TRBD2 covers 11 bases. Losses at the gene ends were 6 bases for V and 0 bases for J; bases not matched to a gene: 11. The germline V gene encodes CDR1 SGDLS and CDR2 YYNGEE. The CDR3 is 18 amino acids. The DNA for the CDR3 is TGTGCCAGCAACGGAGGGCTAGCGGGAGGCAGCTCCTACAATGAGCAGTTCTTC. It specifies CASNGGLAGGSSYNEQFF.

V gene TRBV9 combines with J gene TRBJ2-3; the match to TRBD2 covers 10 bases. V lost 3 bases, J lost 2 bases, and 3 bases stayed unmatched. The length of the CDR3 is 15 residues. From germline, CDR1 is SGDLS and CDR2 YYNGEE. The CDR3 region is CASSDSGRTTDTQYF. Written as DNA, the CDR3 is TGTGCCAGCAGCGATAGCGGGAGGACCACAGATACGCAGTATTTT.

The V call is TRBV27, the J call TRBJ2-1; 10 bases agree with TRBD2. The trim removed 2 bases at V and 4 bases at J, leaving 14 bases unmatched. There are 19 residues in the CDR3. The germline gives CDR1 MNHEY, CDR2 SMNVEV (reference sequence). CDR3 bases: TGTGCCAGCAGTTTACCCCCCAACCCCCTAGCGGGAGTGTACAATGAGCAGTTCTTC. Translated: CASSLPPNPLAGVYNEQFF.

The V and J genes are TRBV6-5 and TRBJ2-3; 11 bases are shared with TRBD1. The germline V gene encodes CDR1 MNHEY and CDR2 SVGAGI. V shed 6 bases and J 4 bases; nucleotides not matched to a gene: 6. This CDR3 has 15 residues. The CDR3 sequence is CASRKDRGLSDTQYF. CDR3 nucleotide sequence: TGTGCCAGCAGGAAGGACAGGGGGCTATCAGATACGCAGTATTTT.

This clone was found a few times. The chain carries TRBV7-9 and TRBJ1-6; TRBD1 matches at 9 bases. Per germline, CDR1 SEHNR and CDR2 FQNEAQ (reference sequence). V shed 1 base and J 9 bases; nucleotides not matched to a gene: 13. This CDR3 has 18 residues. CDR3 protein: CASSLGDRGIYVGSPLHF. The DNA of the CDR3 is TGTGCCAGCAGCTTAGGCGACAGGGGGATCTATGTTGGTTCACCCCTCCACTTT.

The V gene is TRBV5-1, the J gene TRBJ2-1, with 7 bases aligning to TRBD2. The J segment lost 3 bases and the V segment lost 0 bases, leaving 9 bases of the junction unmatched. Germline V CDR1 and CDR2: SGHRS, YFSETQ. The CDR3 has 17 residues. The CDR3 nucleotides are TGCGCCAGCAGCTTGGATCCTTCACTAGCGAACTACAATGAGCAGTTCTTC. As protein: CASSLDPSLANYNEQFF.

The chain carries TRBV5-6 and TRBJ2-2, with TRBD1 identical over 7 bases. The CDR3 runs 16 residues. V shed 2 bases, J shed 0 bases, and the junction held 4 bases outside the gene matches. CDR1 is SGHDT, CDR2 YYEEEE, per germline. The CDR3: CASSFMGQPNTGELFF. CDR3 coding DNA: TGTGCCAGCAGCTTCATGGGACAGCCGAACACCGGGGAGCTGTTTTTT.

This clone was found once. The chain uses TRBV14 and TRBJ2-7; D possibly corresponds to TRBD2 (5 bases). Germline values: CDR1 SGHDN, CDR2 FVKESK. The CDR3 sequence is 14 residues long. V was shortened by 1 base and J by 6 bases, with 13 bases between the two germline ends. The CDR3 DNA reads as TGTGCCAGCAGCCAAGTAATTAGGGCGGGCGAGCAGTACTTC. Residues: CASSQVIRAGEQYF.

The V call is TRBV15, the J call TRBJ2-1; TRBD2 matches at 11 bases. With 0 bases clipped from V and 10 bases from J, the junction kept 5 bases outside the gene matches. CDR3 size: 15 residues. CDR1 is LNHNV, CDR2 YYDKDF, per germline (reference sequence). The CDR3 here is CATSRDVAGGREQFF. CDR3 sequence (DNA): TGTGCCACCAGCAGAGATGTAGCGGGAGGGCGAGAGCAGTTCTTC. Full variable domain (outside the CDR3, taken from reference TRBV15 and TRBJ2-1): DAMVIQNPRYQVTQFGKPVTLSCSQTLNHNVMYWYQQKSSQAPKLLFHYYDKDFNNEADTPDNFQSRRPNTSFCFLDIRSPGLGDTAMYLCATSRDVAGGREQFFGPGTRLTVL.

This chain uses TRBV19 with TRBJ1-1; D is uncertain. V was cut by 6 bases and J by 6 bases, with 14 bases left in between. The germline gives CDR1 LNHDA, CDR2 SQIVND (reference sequence). This CDR3 has 13 residues. DNA of the CDR3: TGTGCCAGTAGCCCCACTAGGACGGCTGAAGCTTTCTTT. It yields the protein CASSPTRTAEAFF.

The chain couples TRBV28 to TRBJ2-2, with a weak D call TRBD2 (6 bases). V was pared by 5 bases and J by 6 bases, with 10 bases between. The germline V gene has CDR1 MDHEN and CDR2 SYDVKM. CDR3 length equals 13 residues. This CDR3 reads CASSLGGAGELFF. CDR3 nucleotide sequence: TGTGCCAGCAGTCTCGGGGGAGCCGGGGAGCTGTTTTTT.

This chain connects TRBV29-1 to TRBJ2-5; TRBD1 aligns across 7 bases. V lost 8 bases, J lost 0 bases, and 6 bases stayed unmatched. The CDR3 is 13 residues long. CDR1 and CDR2 (germline): SQVTM, ANQGSEA. CDR3 region: CSTQGTDQETQYF. The CDR3 DNA is TGCAGCACCCAGGGGACAGACCAAGAGACCCAGTACTTC.

This chain connects TRBV19 to TRBJ2-7; 9 nucleotides align to TRBD1. CDR3 length equals 14 residues. Germline lookup yields CDR1 LNHDA and CDR2 SQIVND (reference sequence). V was pared by 5 bases and J by 3 bases, with 5 bases of the junction left unmatched. This CDR3 is CASSPSTGGYEQYF. The CDR3 DNA sequence: TGTGCCAGTAGTCCGTCGACAGGGGGCTACGAGCAGTACTTC.

V and J are TRBV19 and TRBJ1-6; D might be TRBD1 (5 bases). The length of the CDR3 is 15 residues. The germline V and J ends were trimmed by 8 bases and 7 bases, with 18 bases remaining between them. Per the germline V gene, CDR1 is LNHDA and CDR2 is SQIVND (reference sequence). The CDR3 here is CASSQMGHLNSPLHF. CDR3 DNA sequence: TGTGCCAGTTCCCAAATGGGGCATCTCAATTCACCCCTCCACTTT.

This sequence joins TRBV19 and TRBJ2-7; D not certain. The CDR3 contains 13 residues. Trimming shortened V by 9 bases and J by 3 bases, and 15 bases separated the two germline ends. Germline loops: CDR1 LNHDA, CDR2 SQIVND (reference sequence). CDR3 DNA: TGTGCCAGCCGGCCCCAAGGCGGCTACGAGCAGTACTTC. This codes for CASRPQGGYEQYF.

V gene TRBV6-4 combines with J gene TRBJ1-1; D possibly corresponds to TRBD1 (6 bases). CDR3 length: 13 residues. V was trimmed by 6 bases and J by 3 bases, leaving 11 bases between them. The germline V gene has CDR1 MRHNA and CDR2 SNTAGT. This CDR3 is CASRYRADTEAFF. The DNA of the CDR3 is TGTGCCAGCAGATACAGGGCGGACACTGAAGCTTTCTTT.